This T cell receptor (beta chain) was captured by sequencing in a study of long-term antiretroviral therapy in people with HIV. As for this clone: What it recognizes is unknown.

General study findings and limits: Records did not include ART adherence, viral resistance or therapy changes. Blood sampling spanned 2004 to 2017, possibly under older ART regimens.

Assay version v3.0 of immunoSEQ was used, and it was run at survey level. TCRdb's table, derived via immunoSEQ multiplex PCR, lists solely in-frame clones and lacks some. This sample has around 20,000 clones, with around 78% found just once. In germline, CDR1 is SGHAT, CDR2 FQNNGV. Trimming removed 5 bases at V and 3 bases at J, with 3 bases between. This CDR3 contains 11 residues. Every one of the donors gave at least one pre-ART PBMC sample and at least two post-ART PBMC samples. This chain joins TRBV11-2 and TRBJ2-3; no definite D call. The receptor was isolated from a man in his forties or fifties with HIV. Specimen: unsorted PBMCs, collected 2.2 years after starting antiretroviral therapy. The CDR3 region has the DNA TGTGCCAGCAGCACGACAGATACGCAGTATTTT. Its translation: CASSTTDTQYF.